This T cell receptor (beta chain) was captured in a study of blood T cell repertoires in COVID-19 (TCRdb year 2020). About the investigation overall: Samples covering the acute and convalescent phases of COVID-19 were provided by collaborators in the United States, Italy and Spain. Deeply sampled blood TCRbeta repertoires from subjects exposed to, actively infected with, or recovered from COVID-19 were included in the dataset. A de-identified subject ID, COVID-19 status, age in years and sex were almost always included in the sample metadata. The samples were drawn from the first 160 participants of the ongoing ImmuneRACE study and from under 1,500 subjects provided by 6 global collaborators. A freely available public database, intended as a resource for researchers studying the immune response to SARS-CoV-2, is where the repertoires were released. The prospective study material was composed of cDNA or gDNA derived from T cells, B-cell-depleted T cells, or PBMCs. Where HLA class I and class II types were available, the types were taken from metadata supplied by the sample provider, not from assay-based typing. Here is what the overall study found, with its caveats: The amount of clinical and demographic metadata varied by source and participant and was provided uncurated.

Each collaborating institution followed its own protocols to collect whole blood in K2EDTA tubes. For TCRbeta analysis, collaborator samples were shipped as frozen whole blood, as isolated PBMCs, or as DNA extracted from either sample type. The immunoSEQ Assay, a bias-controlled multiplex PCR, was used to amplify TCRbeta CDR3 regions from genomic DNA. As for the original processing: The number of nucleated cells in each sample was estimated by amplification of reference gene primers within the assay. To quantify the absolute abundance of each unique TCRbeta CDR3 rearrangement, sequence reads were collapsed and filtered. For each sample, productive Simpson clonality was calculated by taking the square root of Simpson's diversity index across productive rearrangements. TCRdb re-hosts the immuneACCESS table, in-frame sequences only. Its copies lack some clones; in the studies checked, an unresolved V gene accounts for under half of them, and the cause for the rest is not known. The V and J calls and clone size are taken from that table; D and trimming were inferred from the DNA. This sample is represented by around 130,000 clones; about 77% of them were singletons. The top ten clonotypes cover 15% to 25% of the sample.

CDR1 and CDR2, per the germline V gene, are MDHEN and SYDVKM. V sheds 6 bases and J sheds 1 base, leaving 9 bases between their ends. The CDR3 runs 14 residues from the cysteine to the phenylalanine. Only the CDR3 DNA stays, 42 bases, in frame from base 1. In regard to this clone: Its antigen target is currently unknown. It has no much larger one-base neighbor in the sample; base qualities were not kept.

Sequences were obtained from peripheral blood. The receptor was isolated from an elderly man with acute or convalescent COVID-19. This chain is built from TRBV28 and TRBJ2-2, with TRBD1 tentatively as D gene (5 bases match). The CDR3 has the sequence CASSGTGNTGELFF. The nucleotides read TGTGCCAGCAGCGGTACAGGGAACACCGGGGAGCTGTTTTTT.